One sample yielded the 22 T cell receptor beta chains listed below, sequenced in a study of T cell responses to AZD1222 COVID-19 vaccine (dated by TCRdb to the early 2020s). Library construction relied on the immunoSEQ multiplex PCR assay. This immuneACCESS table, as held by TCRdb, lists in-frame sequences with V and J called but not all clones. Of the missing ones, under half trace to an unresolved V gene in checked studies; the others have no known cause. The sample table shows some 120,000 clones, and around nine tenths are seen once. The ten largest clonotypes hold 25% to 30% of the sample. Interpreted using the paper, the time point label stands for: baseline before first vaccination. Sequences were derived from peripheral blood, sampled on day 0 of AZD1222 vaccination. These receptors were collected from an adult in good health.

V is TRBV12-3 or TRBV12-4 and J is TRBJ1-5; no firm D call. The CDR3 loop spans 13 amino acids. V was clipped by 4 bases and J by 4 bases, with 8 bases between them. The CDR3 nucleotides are TGTGCCAGCAGTTGGGGTGGGAATCAGCCCCAGCATTTT. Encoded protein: CASSWGGNQPQHF.

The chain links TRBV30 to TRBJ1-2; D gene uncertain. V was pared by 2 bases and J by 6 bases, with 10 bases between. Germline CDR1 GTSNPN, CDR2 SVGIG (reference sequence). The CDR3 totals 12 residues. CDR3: CAWSLPHNGYTF. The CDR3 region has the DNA TGTGCCTGGAGTTTACCCCATAATGGCTACACCTTC. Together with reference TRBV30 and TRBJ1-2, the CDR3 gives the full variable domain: SQTIHQWPATLVQPVGSPLSLECTVEGTSNPNLYWYRQAAGRGLQLLFYSVGIGQISSEVPQNLSASRPQDRQFILSSKKLLLSDSGFYLCAWSLPHNGYTFGSGTRLTVV.

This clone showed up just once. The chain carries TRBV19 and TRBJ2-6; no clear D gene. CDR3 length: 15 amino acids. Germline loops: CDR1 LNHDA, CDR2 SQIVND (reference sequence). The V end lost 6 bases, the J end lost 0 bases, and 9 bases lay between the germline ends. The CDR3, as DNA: TGTGCCAGTAGCGGCATGTTCTCTGGGGCCAACGTCCTGACTTTC. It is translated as CASSGMFSGANVLTF.

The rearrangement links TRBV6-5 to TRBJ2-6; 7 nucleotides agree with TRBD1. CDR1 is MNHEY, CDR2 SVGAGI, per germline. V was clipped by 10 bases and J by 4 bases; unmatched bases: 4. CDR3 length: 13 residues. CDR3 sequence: CAIRGKGANVLTF. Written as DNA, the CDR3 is TGTGCCATCAGGGGGAAGGGGGCCAACGTCCTGACTTTC.

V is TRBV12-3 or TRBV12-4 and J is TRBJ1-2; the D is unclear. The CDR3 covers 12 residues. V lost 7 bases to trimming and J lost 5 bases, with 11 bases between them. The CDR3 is CASTAEGYGYTF. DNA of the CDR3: TGTGCCAGCACCGCAGAGGGTTATGGCTACACCTTC.

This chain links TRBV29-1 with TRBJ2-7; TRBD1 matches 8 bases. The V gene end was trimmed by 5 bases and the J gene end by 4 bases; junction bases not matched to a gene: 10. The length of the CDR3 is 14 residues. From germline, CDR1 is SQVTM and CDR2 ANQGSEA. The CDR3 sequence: CSVQGADSQYEQYF. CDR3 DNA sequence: TGCAGCGTTCAGGGGGCGGACAGCCAATACGAGCAGTACTTC.

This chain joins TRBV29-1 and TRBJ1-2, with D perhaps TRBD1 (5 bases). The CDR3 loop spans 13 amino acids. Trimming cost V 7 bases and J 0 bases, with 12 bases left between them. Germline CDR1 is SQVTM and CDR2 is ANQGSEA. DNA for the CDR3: TGCAGCGGTGGGGACGGATCTAACTATGGCTACACCTTC. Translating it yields CSGGDGSNYGYTF.

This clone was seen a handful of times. CDR3 loop: CASRTPSAIAANYGYTF. Written as DNA, the CDR3 is TGTGCCAGTAGGACCCCCTCGGCCATCGCAGCTAACTATGGCTACACCTTC. This chain uses TRBV19 with TRBJ1-2; D not resolved. Germline V gene sequence: CDR1 LNHDA, CDR2 SQIVND (reference sequence). Trimming removed 6 bases at V and 0 bases at J, with 20 bases between. This CDR3 is 17 amino acids long.

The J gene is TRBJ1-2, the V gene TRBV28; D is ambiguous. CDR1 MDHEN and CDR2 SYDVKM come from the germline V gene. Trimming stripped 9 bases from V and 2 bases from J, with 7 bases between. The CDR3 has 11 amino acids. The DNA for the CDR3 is TGTGCCAGTCACGCAAACTATGGCTACACCTTC. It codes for CASHANYGYTF.

The CDR3 sequence: CASSPGHRSVLTF. CDR3 bases: TGTGCCAGCAGTCCCGGACACCGCTCGGTCCTGACTTTC. The V and J genes are TRBV27 and TRBJ2-6; D might be TRBD1 (5 bases). Per the germline V gene, CDR1 is MNHEY and CDR2 is SMNVEV (reference sequence). This CDR3 region has 13 residues. Trimming stripped 5 bases from V and 13 bases from J, with 15 bases between.

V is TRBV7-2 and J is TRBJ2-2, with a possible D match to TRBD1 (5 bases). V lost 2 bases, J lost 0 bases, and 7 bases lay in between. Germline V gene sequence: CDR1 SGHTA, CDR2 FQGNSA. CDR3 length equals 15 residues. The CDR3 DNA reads TGTGCCAGCAGCTTAATAGGGGCGAACACCGGGGAGCTGTTTTTT. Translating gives CASSLIGANTGELFF.

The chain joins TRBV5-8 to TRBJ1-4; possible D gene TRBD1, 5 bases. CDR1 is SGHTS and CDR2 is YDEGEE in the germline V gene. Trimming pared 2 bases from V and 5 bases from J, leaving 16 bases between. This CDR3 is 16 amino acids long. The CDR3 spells CASSFGKGLKNEKLFF. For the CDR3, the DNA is TGTGCCAGCAGCTTTGGAAAGGGACTCAAGAATGAAAAACTGTTTTTT.

CDR3 residues: CSVEGDSSDEQYF. CDR3 bases: TGCAGCGTTGAAGGAGACAGCTCTGACGAGCAGTACTTC. The chain uses TRBV29-1 and TRBJ2-7, with D maybe TRBD1 (5 bases). Germline V lookup: CDR1 SQVTM, CDR2 ANQGSEA. Trimming removed 1 base at V and 5 bases at J, with 12 bases between. The CDR3 loop spans 13 amino acids.

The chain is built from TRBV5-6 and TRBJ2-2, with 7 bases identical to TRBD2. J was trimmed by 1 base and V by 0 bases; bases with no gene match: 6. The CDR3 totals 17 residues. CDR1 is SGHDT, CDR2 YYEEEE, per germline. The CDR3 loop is CASSLDRGGGNTGELFF. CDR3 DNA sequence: TGTGCCAGCAGCTTGGATCGTGGCGGGGGGAACACCGGGGAGCTGTTTTTT.

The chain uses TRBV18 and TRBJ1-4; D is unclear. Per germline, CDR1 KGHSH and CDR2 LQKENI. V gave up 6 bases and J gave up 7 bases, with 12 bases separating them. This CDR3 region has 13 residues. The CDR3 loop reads CASSVLSGEKLFF. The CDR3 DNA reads TGTGCCAGCTCTGTGCTATCTGGTGAAAAACTGTTTTTT.

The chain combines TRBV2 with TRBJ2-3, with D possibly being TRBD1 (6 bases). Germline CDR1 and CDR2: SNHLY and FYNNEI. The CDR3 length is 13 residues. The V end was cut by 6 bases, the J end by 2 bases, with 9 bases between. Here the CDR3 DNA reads TGTGCCAGCAGGGACAGCGACACAGATACGCAGTATTTT. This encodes CASRDSDTDTQYF. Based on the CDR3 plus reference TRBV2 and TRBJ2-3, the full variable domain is EPEVTQTPSHQVTQMGQEVILRCVPISNHLYFYWYRQILGQKVEFLVSFYNNEISEKSEIFDDQFSVERPDGSNFTLKIRSTKLEDSAMYFCASRDSDTDTQYFGPGTRLTVL.

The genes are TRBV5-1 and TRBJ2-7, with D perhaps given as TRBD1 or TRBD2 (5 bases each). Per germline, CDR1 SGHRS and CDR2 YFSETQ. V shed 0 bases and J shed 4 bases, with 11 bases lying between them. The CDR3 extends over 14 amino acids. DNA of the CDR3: TGCGCCAGCAGCTTGGGGGACCCCCTGTACGAGCAGTACTTC. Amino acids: CASSLGDPLYEQYF.

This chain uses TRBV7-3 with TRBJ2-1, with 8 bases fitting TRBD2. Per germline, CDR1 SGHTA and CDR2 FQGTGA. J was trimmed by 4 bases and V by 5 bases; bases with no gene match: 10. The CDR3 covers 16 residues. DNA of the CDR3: TGTGCCAGCAGCGCCGTCCCCGGCGGGAGGTACAATGAGCAGTTCTTC. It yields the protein CASSAVPGGRYNEQFF.

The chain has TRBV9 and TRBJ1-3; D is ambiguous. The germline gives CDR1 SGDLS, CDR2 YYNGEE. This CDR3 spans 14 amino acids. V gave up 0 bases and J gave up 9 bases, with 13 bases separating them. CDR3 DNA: TGTGCCAGCAGCGTAGAAGCGGGGATTGGCACCATATATTTT. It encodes CASSVEAGIGTIYF. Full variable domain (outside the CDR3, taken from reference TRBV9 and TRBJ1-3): DSGVTQTPKHLITATGQRVTLRCSPRSGDLSVYWYQQSLDQGLQFLIQYYNGEERAKGNILERFSAQQFPDLHSELNLSSLELGDSALYFCASSVEAGIGTIYFGEGSWLTVV.

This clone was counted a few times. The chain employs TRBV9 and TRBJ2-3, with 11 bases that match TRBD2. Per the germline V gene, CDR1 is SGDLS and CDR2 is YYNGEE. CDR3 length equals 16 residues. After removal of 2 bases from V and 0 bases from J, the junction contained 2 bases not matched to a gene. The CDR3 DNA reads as TGTGCCAGCAGCGTTAGCGGGAGGGCGAGCACAGATACGCAGTATTTT. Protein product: CASSVSGRASTDTQYF.

The CDR3: CASSPGTSGRADTQYF. CDR3 DNA sequence: TGTGCCAGCAGCCCCGGGACTAGCGGGAGGGCAGATACGCAGTATTTT. V gene TRBV28 combines with J gene TRBJ2-3; 16 bases map to TRBD2. Trimming at V came to 6 bases and at J to 4 bases, leaving 4 bases not matched to a gene. The CDR3 extends over 16 amino acids. In germline, CDR1 is MDHEN, CDR2 SYDVKM.

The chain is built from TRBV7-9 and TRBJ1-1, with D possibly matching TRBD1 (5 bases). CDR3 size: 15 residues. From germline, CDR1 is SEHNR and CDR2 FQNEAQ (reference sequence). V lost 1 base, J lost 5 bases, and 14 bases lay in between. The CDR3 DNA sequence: TGTGCCAGCAGCTTAGGTCGGCCAGGGTTGACTGAAGCTTTCTTT. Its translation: CASSLGRPGLTEAFF.